This TCR beta chain was found in a study of blood T cell repertoires in COVID-19 (TCRdb year 2020). For the study in its entirety: Samples from collaborators originated in the United States, Italy and Spain and spanned both the acute and convalescent phases of COVID-19. Where HLA class I and class II types were available, the types were taken from metadata supplied by the sample provider, not from assay-based typing. Sample metadata almost always included a de-identified subject ID, COVID-19 status, age in years and sex. Samples were obtained from the ongoing ImmuneRACE study (first 160 participants) and from 1,254 subjects provided by 6 global collaborators. The repertoires were released in a freely available public database meant as a resource for research on the immune response to SARS-CoV-2. The prospective study material was composed of cDNA or gDNA derived from T cells, B-cell-depleted T cells, or PBMCs. The dataset comprised deeply sampled blood TCRbeta repertoires from subjects exposed to, actively infected with, or recovered from COVID-19.

Study-wide findings and limitations: The quantity of clinical and demographic metadata differed by source and by participant and was supplied without curation.

The collaborating institutions used their own protocols to collect whole blood in K2EDTA tubes. Collaborator samples were shipped for TCRbeta analysis as frozen whole blood, isolated PBMCs, or DNA extracted from either sample type. The immunoSEQ Assay, a bias-controlled multiplex PCR, was used to amplify TCRbeta CDR3 regions from genomic DNA. In the source study's methods: Within the assay, amplification of reference gene primers was used to estimate how many nucleated cells each sample contained. Sequence reads were collapsed and filtered to measure the absolute abundance of every unique TCRbeta CDR3 rearrangement. For each sample, productive Simpson clonality was calculated by taking the square root of Simpson's diversity index across productive rearrangements. The clones in this table, taken by TCRdb from immuneACCESS, are in-frame only. Not every clone is retained; where verified, under half of the shortfall comes from an unresolved V gene, and the cause of the rest is unknown. V and J calls and clone size come straight from that table; D and trimming were deduced from the DNA. Present in this sample are around 100,000 clones, approximately 89% of which were seen just once. The ten top clones hold under 14% of the sample.

This clone appeared a few times. No antigen is known for it. The sample holds no much larger clone one base away, and base qualities are not on file. CDR1 SNHLY and CDR2 FYNNEI were looked up in the germline V gene. Reading from cysteine to phenylalanine, the CDR3 counts 13 amino acids. This entry keeps only the CDR3 DNA: 39 bases, framed from base 1. A distance of 7 bases separates the germline ends of V and J, which lose 4 bases and 4 bases respectively. The origin of this receptor is a woman aged 30 to 39 with acute or convalescent COVID-19. The V gene is TRBV2 and the J gene is TRBJ2-2; a weak D assignment points to TRBD1 (5 bases agree). Sequences were obtained from peripheral blood. The DNA sequence follows: TGTGCCAGCAGTGGGACATCCACCGGGGAGCTGTTTTTT. Its coded protein is CASSGTSTGELFF.